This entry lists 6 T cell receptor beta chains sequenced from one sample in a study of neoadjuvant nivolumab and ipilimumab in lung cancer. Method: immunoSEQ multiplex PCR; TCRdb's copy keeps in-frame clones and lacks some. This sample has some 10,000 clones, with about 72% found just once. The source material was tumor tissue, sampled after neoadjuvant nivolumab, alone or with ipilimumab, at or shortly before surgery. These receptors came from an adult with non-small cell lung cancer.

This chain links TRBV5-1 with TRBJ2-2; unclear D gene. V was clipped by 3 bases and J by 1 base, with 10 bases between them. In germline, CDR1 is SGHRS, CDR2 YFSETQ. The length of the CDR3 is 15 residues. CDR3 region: CASSYADWNTGELFF. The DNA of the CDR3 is TGCGCCAGCAGCTACGCAGATTGGAACACCGGGGAGCTGTTTTTT.

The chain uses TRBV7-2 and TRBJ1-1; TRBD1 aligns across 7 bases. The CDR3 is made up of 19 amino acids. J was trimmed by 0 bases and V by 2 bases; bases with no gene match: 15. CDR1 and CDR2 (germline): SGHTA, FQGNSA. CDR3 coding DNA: TGTGCCAGCAGCTTAAGTGGTTGGGGGAACAGGGGCATGAACACTGAAGCTTTCTTT. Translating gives CASSLSGWGNRGMNTEAFF.

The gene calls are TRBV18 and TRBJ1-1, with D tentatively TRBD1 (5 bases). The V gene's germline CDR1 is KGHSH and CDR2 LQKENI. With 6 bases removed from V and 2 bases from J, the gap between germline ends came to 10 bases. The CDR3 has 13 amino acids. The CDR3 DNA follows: TGTGCCAGCTCTCTCGACAGTAACACTGAAGCTTTCTTT. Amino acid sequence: CASSLDSNTEAFF.

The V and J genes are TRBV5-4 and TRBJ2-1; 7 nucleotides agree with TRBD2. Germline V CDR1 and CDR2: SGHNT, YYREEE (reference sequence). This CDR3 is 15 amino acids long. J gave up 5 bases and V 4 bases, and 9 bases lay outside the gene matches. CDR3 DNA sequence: TGTGCCAGCAGCCTGTTTGGGGGGACTAACAATGAGCAGTTCTTC. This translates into CASSLFGGTNNEQFF.

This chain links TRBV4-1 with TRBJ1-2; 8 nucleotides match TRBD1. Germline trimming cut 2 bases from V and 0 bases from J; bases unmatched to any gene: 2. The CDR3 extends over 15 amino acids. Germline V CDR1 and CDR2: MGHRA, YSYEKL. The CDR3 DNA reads TGCGCCAGCAGCCAACTACAGGGGGCTAACTATGGCTACACCTTC. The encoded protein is CASSQLQGANYGYTF.

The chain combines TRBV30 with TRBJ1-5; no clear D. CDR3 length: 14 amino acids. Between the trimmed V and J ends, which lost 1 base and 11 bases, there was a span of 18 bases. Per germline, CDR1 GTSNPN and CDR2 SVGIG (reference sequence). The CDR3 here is CAWSARPAPWAQHF. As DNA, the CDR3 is TGTGCCTGGAGTGCCCGACCAGCCCCATGGGCCCAGCATTTT.